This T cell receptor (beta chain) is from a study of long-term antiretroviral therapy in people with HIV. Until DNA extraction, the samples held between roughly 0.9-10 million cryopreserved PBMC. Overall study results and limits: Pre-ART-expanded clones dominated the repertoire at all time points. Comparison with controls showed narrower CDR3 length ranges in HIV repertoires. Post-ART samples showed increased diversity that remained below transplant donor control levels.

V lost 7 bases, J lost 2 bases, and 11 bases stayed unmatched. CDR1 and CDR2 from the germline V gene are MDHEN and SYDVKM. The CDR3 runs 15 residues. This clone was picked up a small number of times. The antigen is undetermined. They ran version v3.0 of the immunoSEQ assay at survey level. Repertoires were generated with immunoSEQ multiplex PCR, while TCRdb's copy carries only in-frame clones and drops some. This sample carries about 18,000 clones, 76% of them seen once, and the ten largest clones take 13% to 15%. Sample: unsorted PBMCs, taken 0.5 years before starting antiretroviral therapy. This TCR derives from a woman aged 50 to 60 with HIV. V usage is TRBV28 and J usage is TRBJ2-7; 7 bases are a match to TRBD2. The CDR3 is CASNSQAGTTYEQYF. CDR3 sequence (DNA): TGTGCCAGCAACAGCCAAGCGGGGACCACCTACGAGCAGTACTTC.